This T cell receptor (beta chain) was identified during a study of PD-1 blockade in classical Hodgkin lymphoma. Study-wide results and caveats: By cycle point C4D1, TCR diversity had risen significantly in CD4+ cells (but not CD8+ cells). Healthy donors reportedly exceeded newly diagnosed patients in baseline TCR diversity.

The patients all showed relapse after autologous stem cell transplantation, while their brentuximab vedotin exposure varied. CDR1 is MNHNS and CDR2 is SASEGT in the germline V gene. The CDR3 has 14 residues. About this clone: What it binds is not known. One end of the junction varies from germline; a read error may be responsible. Distinct nucleotide sequences in the sample also encode this CDR3.

TCRdb's table, derived via immunoSEQ multiplex PCR, lists solely in-frame clones and lacks some. The sample holds more than 35,000 clones, around 80% seen once. V gene TRBV6-1 combines with J gene TRBJ1-6, with D hard to call. The sequence derives from a human donor with classical Hodgkin lymphoma. Sequences were derived from peripheral blood mononuclear cells (PBMCs), sampled before the second cycle of nivolumab. In DNA form, the CDR3 reads TGTGCCAGCAGTTCTGGACCCTATAATTCGCCCCTCCACTTT. Amino acid sequence: CASSSGPYNSPLHF.